The clone carrying this T cell receptor (beta chain) has only a few counts. A single record per CDR3 protein comes from TCRdb applying MiXCR to the 5' RACE reads. Counted here are tens of thousands of distinct CDR3 sequences, about 7.7% occurring once; the ten biggest clones make up around 29%. This sample was taken from a study of spatial heterogeneity in lung cancer. CDR1 is LGHNA and CDR2 is YSLEER in the germline V gene. The CDR3 runs 17 residues. With 0 bases clipped from V and 2 bases from J, the junction kept 9 bases outside the gene matches. Stated time point: sample taken at primary tumor resection.

The rearrangement links TRBV4-3 to TRBJ2-7; 8 positions agree with TRBD2. This material consisted of PBMCs, taken at surgery. This clonotype originated in a female donor with early-stage non-small cell lung cancer. CDR3 nucleotides: TGCGCCAGCAGCCAAGAAGGAAGCGGGAGTAGTCCCTACGAGCAGTACTTC. Translation: CASSQEGSGSSPYEQYF.